This T cell receptor beta chain was recorded in a study of shared clonotypes between healthy human individuals. The CDR3 loop spans 13 amino acids. Germline lookup yields CDR1 SGHNT and CDR2 YENEEA. The V end was cut by 5 bases, the J end by 1 base, with 8 bases between. This clone was detected a few times. This table comes from immunoSEQ multiplex PCR, and its TCRdb copy is limited to in-frame clones, with some not included. The profile shows approximately 1,500,000 clones, roughly 96% of them singletons. The specimen sequenced was naive CD4+ T cells sorted from blood. The subset was: CD45RA+ positively selected. The chain employs TRBV11-3 and TRBJ1-1; D is ambiguous. The receptor was isolated from a man aged 30 to 39 in good health. The CDR3 is CASSRAQNTEAFF. In nucleotides, the CDR3 is TGTGCCAGCAGCCGGGCCCAGAACACTGAAGCTTTCTTT.